The rows below give T cell receptor beta chains drawn from one sample of a study of cytomegalovirus exposure and HLA in healthy donors. Profiling relied on immunoSEQ multiplex PCR, and the TCRdb table lists in-frame clones only, not all of them. The data hold some 98,000 clones, with 55% to 75% observed a single time. Material: PBMCs. These receptors came from a man between 50 and 59 years old in good health and CMV-seronegative. Both conserved end residues are part of each CDR3. Fields, in order: V gene, D gene, clone size, J gene, CDR3 DNA, CDR3 protein. D genes are given only for firm matches. A row's size may be missing; if present it is once, few, many or a size class.

>TRBV2|NA|NA|TRBJ2-7
TGTGCCAGCAGGGGGACTCTATACGAGCAGTACTTC
CASRGTLYEQYF
>TRBV19|NA|once|TRBJ2-1
TGTGCCAGTAGTCCCCTGGGAGAGAGCTCCTACAATGAGCAGTTCTTC
CASSPLGESSYNEQFF
>TRBV11-2|NA|NA|TRBJ2-1
TGTGCCAGCAGCTTAGAGGACTTTTATCCCCATGGTAATGAGCAGTTCTTC
CASSLEDFYPHGNEQFF
>TRBV11-3|NA|NA|TRBJ1-1
TGTGCCAGCAGCTTATTAGGGGCGCCCAACACTGAAGCTTTCTTT
CASSLLGAPNTEAFF
>TRBV5-6|NA|NA|TRBJ1-1
TGTGCCAGCACCCAGTCGGGGGAGGACTCTGAAGCTTTCTTT
CASTQSGEDSEAFF
>TRBV19|NA|NA|TRBJ2-4
TGTGCCAGTAGTATCTTCGAGGGGACTTCTATTTTGGGCATTCAGTACTTC
CASSIFEGTSILGIQYF
>TRBV5-1|TRBD1|NA|TRBJ1-6
TGCGCCAGCAGCTTCACCGGGACAGGGAGCTCCTATAATTCACCCCTCCACTTT
CASSFTGTGSSYNSPLHF
>TRBV11-2|NA|NA|TRBJ1-4
TGTGCCAGCAGCGACACAGGGACGGCTAATGAAAAACTGTTTTTT
CASSDTGTANEKLFF
>TRBV19|TRBD1|NA|TRBJ1-4
TGTGCCAGTACGGACAGGAATGAAAAACTGTTTTTT
CASTDRNEKLFF
>TRBV7-2|TRBD1|NA|TRBJ1-2
TGTGCCAGCAGCTTAGTTAGGACAGGGGAGGGCTACACCTTC
CASSLVRTGEGYTF
>TRBV5-4|TRBD1|NA|TRBJ1-6
TGTGCCAGCCGGGACAGGAATTCACCCCTCCACTTT
CASRDRNSPLHF
>TRBV4-3|TRBD1|few|TRBJ1-1
TGCGCCAGCAGCCAAGATGTCTTAAGGGGGCAGGCTTTCTTT
CASSQDVLRGQAFF
>TRBV10-3|TRBD2|once|TRBJ2-7
TGTGCCATCGCGCGGGAGTTCTCCTGCGAGCAGTACTTC
CAIAREFSCEQYF
>TRBV7-7|NA|NA|TRBJ1-5
TGTGCTAGCAGTGGGGGGGCGGGCCAGCCCCAGCATTTT
CASSGGAGQPQHF
>TRBV28|NA|few|TRBJ1-4
TGTGCCAGCAGTTTAATTCAAAGGGGGGGGAGGGACGGTCTGTTTTTT
CASSLIQRGGRDGLFF
>TRBV4-3|NA|NA|TRBJ2-1
TGCGCCAGCAGCCAAGAACTGCGGGATTCTGATGAGCAGTTCTTC
CASSQELRDSDEQFF
>TRBV19|TRBD1|NA|TRBJ1-1
TGTGCCAGTAGGGTGACAGGGGGCAGCACTGAAGCTTTCTTT
CASRVTGGSTEAFF
>TRBV5-1|TRBD2|NA|TRBJ2-7
TGCGCCAGCAGCCACATAGCGGGAAAGACCTACGAGCAGTACTTC
CASSHIAGKTYEQYF
>TRBV7-2|TRBD2|NA|TRBJ2-5
TGTGCCAGCAAGGCGACTAGCGGGGTTCAAGAGACCCAGTACTTC
CASKATSGVQETQYF
>TRBV10-1|TRBD1|NA|TRBJ1-2
TGCGCCAGCAGCAGGACAGGGGGCTATGGCTACACCTTC
CASSRTGGYGYTF
>TRBV9|NA|NA|TRBJ1-4
TGTGCCAGCAGCGAAGTAACAGGGAAACTGTTTTTT
CASSEVTGKLFF
>TRBV10-2|TRBD1|NA|TRBJ1-1
TGCGCCAGCAGTGGGCAGGACAGGGGGATCTCGAACACTGAAGCTTTCTTT
CASSGQDRGISNTEAFF
>TRBV19|NA|few|TRBJ2-2
TGTGCCAGTACAACTCCTTTATCCGGGGAGCTGTTTTTT
CASTTPLSGELFF
>TRBV6-6|TRBD2|once|TRBJ2-2
TGTGCCGGCAGTTGGGACCGGGGGGACACCGGGGAGCTGTTTTTT
CAGSWDRGDTGELFF
>TRBV6-1|NA|NA|TRBJ1-1
TGTGCCAGCAGTGCGAACCCGGGATGGGGGAACACTGAAGCTTTCTTT
CASSANPGWGNTEAFF
>TRBV19|NA|NA|TRBJ1-2
TGTGCCAGTAGTATAGATATCGCATACTATAACTATGGCTACACCTTC
CASSIDIAYYNYGYTF
>TRBV27|NA|NA|TRBJ1-5
TGTGCCAGCAGTTTCACAGGGTCAGTTCGTCAGCCCCAGCATTTT
CASSFTGSVRQPQHF
>TRBV19|NA|NA|TRBJ1-5
TGTGCCAGTAGTGAAGGGAGATTCAATCAGCCCCAGCATTTT
CASSEGRFNQPQHF
>TRBV6-4|TRBD1|NA|TRBJ2-5
TGTGCCAGCAGTTTTAACAGGGGAGAGACCCAGTACTTC
CASSFNRGETQYF
>TRBV6-5|TRBD1|NA|TRBJ1-5
TGTGCCAGCAGTTACTCGGACAGGGTACAGCCCCAGCATTTT
CASSYSDRVQPQHF
>TRBV11-2|TRBD1|NA|TRBJ2-3
TGTGCCAGCAGCCAACGACAGGGTGGAGATACGCAGTATTTT
CASSQRQGGDTQYF
>TRBV5-8|NA|NA|TRBJ1-5
TGTGCCAGCTCCCCCTCGGCAGTTAGCAGCAATCAGCCCCAGCATTTT
CASSPSAVSSNQPQHF
>TRBV6-5|TRBD1|few|TRBJ2-3
TGTGCCAGCACTCCAACAGGGGGATCGGATACGCAGTATTTT
CASTPTGGSDTQYF
>TRBV19|NA|NA|TRBJ1-5
TGTGCCAGTAGTATAGTCCGACAAGGGGCTGGACAGCCCCAGCATTTT
CASSIVRQGAGQPQHF
>TRBV5-1|NA|NA|TRBJ1-5
TGCGCCAGCAGCCTTGACAGCCCAGATCAGCCCCAGCATTTT
CASSLDSPDQPQHF
>TRBV10-1|NA|NA|TRBJ1-1
TGCGCCAGCAGTGAGAGACACCCTGGCGCTGAAGCTTTCTTT
CASSERHPGAEAFF
>TRBV6-5|TRBD1|NA|TRBJ2-3
TGTGCCAGCAGTTACTCCCGGACAGGATCCCCGGATACGCAGTATTTT
CASSYSRTGSPDTQYF
>TRBV28|NA|NA|TRBJ2-1
TGTGCCAGCAGTTTATCGGTCAGGGGACGTGAGCAGTTCTTC
CASSLSVRGREQFF
>TRBV19|TRBD1|NA|TRBJ2-5
TGTGCCAGTAGTATAGGGCCTACAGGGGGCATGGAGACCCAGTACTTC
CASSIGPTGGMETQYF
>TRBV29-1|TRBD1|NA|TRBJ1-2
TGCAGCGTTCGGCCGGGACAGGGGGACGGTGGCTACACCTTC
CSVRPGQGDGGYTF
>TRBV29-1|TRBD1|once|TRBJ1-1
TGCAGCGCTGGATTGACAGGGAAAACTGAGGCTTTCTTT
CSAGLTGKTEAFF
>TRBV11-2|TRBD1|few|TRBJ1-4
TGTGCCAGCAGGTGGACAGGAGGTGAAAAACTGTTTTTT
CASRWTGGEKLFF
>TRBV5-1|NA|NA|TRBJ1-1
TGCGCCAGCAGCTTGGAGGGGCAAACTGAAGCTTTCTTT
CASSLEGQTEAFF
>TRBV28|TRBD1|NA|TRBJ2-7
TGTGCCAGCAGGCCTACAGGGGGCAACTACGAGCAGTACTTC
CASRPTGGNYEQYF
>TRBV2|TRBD1|NA|TRBJ1-2
TGTGCCAGCAGAGGACAGGGGCCTCCTGGAGGCTACACCTTC
CASRGQGPPGGYTF
>TRBV6-6|TRBD1|NA|TRBJ1-2
TGTGCCAGCAGTGAGGGGACAGGGGGATATGGCTACACCTTC
CASSEGTGGYGYTF
>TRBV6-1|NA|NA|TRBJ1-2
TGTGCCAGCAGTGAACCGCCTTGGAGTTATGGCTACACCTTC
CASSEPPWSYGYTF
>TRBV19|NA|NA|TRBJ1-5
TGTGCCAGTAGGAGGGGAGGAAATCAGCCCCAGCATTTT
CASRRGGNQPQHF
>TRBV7-2|NA|NA|TRBJ1-2
TGTGCCAGCAGCTTAGGGCCTTTTGTTGCCAATGGCTACACCTTC
CASSLGPFVANGYTF